The 30 T cell receptor beta chains listed next were all sequenced from one sample in a study of blood T cell repertoires in COVID-19. Only in-frame clones appear in the TCRdb table, and some are missing; sequencing was by immunoSEQ multiplex PCR. The repertoire holds 140,000 to 150,000 clones, with around 84% as singletons. What was sequenced was peripheral blood. These receptors were taken from a man younger than 45 with COVID-19, enrolled during active disease.

V is TRBV29-1 and J is TRBJ2-1; 9 bases fit TRBD2. The V gene end was trimmed by 5 bases and the J gene end by 4 bases; junction bases not matched to a gene: 6. CDR3 length: 14 residues. CDR1 and CDR2 (germline): SQVTM, ANQGSEA. The CDR3 loop reads CSVLLAGRYNEQFF. The CDR3 DNA sequence: TGCAGCGTTCTTCTAGCGGGAAGATACAATGAGCAGTTCTTC.

The rearrangement links TRBV27 to TRBJ2-3; D is undetermined. Per the germline V gene, CDR1 is MNHEY and CDR2 is SMNVEV (reference sequence). The CDR3 spans 12 residues. Trimming stripped 6 bases from V and 3 bases from J, with 7 bases between. The CDR3 is CASSHGTDTQYF. CDR3 nucleotides: TGTGCCAGCAGCCACGGGACAGATACGCAGTATTTT.

The chain couples TRBV30 to TRBJ1-2; D not resolved. The CDR3 is made up of 13 amino acids. Trimming removed 3 bases from V and 1 base from J, with 9 bases in between. The germline V gene has CDR1 GTSNPN and CDR2 SVGIG (reference sequence). CDR3 DNA sequence: TGTGCCTGGAGGATAGAGTATAACTATGGCTACACCTTC. Translated, it gives CAWRIEYNYGYTF.

This chain connects TRBV6-4 to TRBJ2-6; D gene unclear. Trimming cost V 2 bases and J 0 bases, with 8 bases left between them. The CDR3 length is 16 residues. In germline, CDR1 is MRHNA, CDR2 SNTAGT. The CDR3 coding sequence is TGTGCCAGCAGTGACGGGCACCACTCTGGGGCCAACGTCCTGACTTTC. It translates to CASSDGHHSGANVLTF.

This clone appeared once. The chain couples TRBV25-1 to TRBJ1-1, with 12 bases matching TRBD1. V gave up 3 bases and J gave up 5 bases; unmatched junction bases: 4. CDR1 is MGHDK and CDR2 is SYGVNS in the germline V gene. The CDR3 is 15 residues long. The CDR3 nucleotides read TGTGCCAGCAGTGAGTGGGACAGGGGGCATACTGAAGCTTTCTTT. Amino acids: CASSEWDRGHTEAFF.

The chain carries TRBV18 and TRBJ2-5, with 7 positions matching TRBD1. The length of the CDR3 is 17 residues. Germline CDR1 KGHSH, CDR2 LQKENI. Trimming took 3 bases from V and 0 from J; bases not matched to a gene: 10. Here the CDR3 DNA reads TGTGCCAGCTCACCGGGGTGGGACAGCCTAGACCAAGAGACCCAGTACTTC. It yields the protein CASSPGWDSLDQETQYF.

The CDR3 reads CASSPGAQNEKLFF. The CDR3 DNA reads as TGTGCCAGTAGCCCTGGGGCCCAGAATGAAAAACTGTTTTTT. The chain couples TRBV19 to TRBJ1-4; a weak D match, TRBD1 (5 bases). Germline lookup yields CDR1 LNHDA and CDR2 SQIVND (reference sequence). Trimming removed 6 bases at V and 5 bases at J, with 13 bases between. The CDR3 consists of 14 residues.

CDR3 loop: CASSPGLAGVGGELFF. CDR3 coding DNA: TGTGCCAGCAGCCCCGGACTAGCGGGAGTTGGCGGGGAGCTGTTTTTT. This sequence joins TRBV3-1 (or the pseudogene TRBV3-2) and TRBJ2-2, with 13 bases fitting TRBD2. V lost 4 bases and J lost 7; bases outside the gene matches: 6. This CDR3 comprises 16 residues. Germline loops: CDR1 LGHDT, CDR2 YNNKEL (reference sequence).

The chain carries TRBV11-3 and TRBJ2-1; 11 nucleotides match TRBD1. CDR3 length: 16 residues. V shed 1 base, J shed 8 bases, and the junction held 7 bases outside the gene matches. Per the germline V gene, CDR1 is SGHNT and CDR2 is YENEEA. This chain's CDR3 is CASSLARDRGIHEQFF. The CDR3 DNA reads as TGTGCCAGCAGCTTAGCTCGGGACAGGGGGATTCATGAGCAGTTCTTC.

This clone appeared a single time. As DNA, the CDR3 is TGTGCCAGCGGGCAGGGGGATACGCAGTATTTT. Translating it yields CASGQGDTQYF. The chain links TRBV6-6 to TRBJ2-3; TRBD1 might be the D (6 bases). The V end lost 8 bases, the J end lost 6 bases, and 9 bases lay between the germline ends. Germline V gene data show CDR1 as MNHNY and CDR2 as SVGAGI (reference sequence). The length of the CDR3 is 11 residues.

In this sample, this clone turned up a few times. This chain uses TRBV9 with TRBJ1-2; D call uncertain. Germline V lookup: CDR1 SGDLS, CDR2 YYNGEE. The CDR3 is 12 amino acids. Trimming removed 3 bases from V and 5 bases from J, with 8 bases in between. DNA of the CDR3: TGTGCCAGCAGCGCCGGAGTATATGGCTACACCTTC. It is translated as CASSAGVYGYTF.

V usage is TRBV6-2 or TRBV6-3 and J usage is TRBJ2-1, with D perhaps matching TRBD1 (6 bases). There are 18 residues in the CDR3. Between the trimmed V and J ends, which lost 6 bases and 1 base, there was a span of 22 bases. Germline CDR1 is MNHEY and CDR2 is SVGEGT. As DNA, the CDR3 is TGTGCCAGCAGCAAGCGGACAGCCCGGATACAGTCCTACAATGAGCAGTTCTTC. This codes for CASSKRTARIQSYNEQFF.

This sequence joins TRBV11-2 and TRBJ2-1; tentative D call: TRBD1 (6 bases). The CDR3 loop spans 16 amino acids. Germline CDR1 is SGHAT and CDR2 is FQNNGV. V lost 2 bases, J lost 0 bases, and 11 bases lay in between. CDR3 sequence reads: CASSLLRGSSYNEQFF. CDR3 DNA sequence: TGTGCCAGCAGCTTATTGAGGGGGAGCTCCTACAATGAGCAGTTCTTC. The complete variable domain, with remaining parts taken from reference TRBV11-2 and TRBJ2-1, reads EAGVAQSPRYKIIEKRQSVAFWCNPISGHATLYWYQQILGQGPKLLIQFQNNGVVDDSQLPKDRFSAERLKGVDSTLKIQPAKLEDSAVYLCASSLLRGSSYNEQFFGPGTRLTVL.

The chain employs TRBV2 and TRBJ1-1; 8 nucleotides agree with TRBD1. Germline CDR1 is SNHLY and CDR2 is FYNNEI. The CDR3 runs to 16 residues. V was clipped by 7 bases and J by 3 bases; unmatched bases: 13. CDR3 DNA sequence: TGTGCCAGCAACCGGAGGCAGGGGGCGAGATACACTGAAGCTTTCTTT. Protein product: CASNRRQGARYTEAFF.

The CDR3 reads CASSSSGRVRTDTQYF. The CDR3 bases are TGTGCCAGCAGCTCTAGCGGGAGAGTGAGGACAGATACGCAGTATTTT. This rearrangement joins TRBV7-2 to TRBJ2-3; 10 positions agree with TRBD2. The CDR3 consists of 16 residues. The germline CDR1 and CDR2 sequences are SGHTA and FQGNSA. Losses at the gene ends were 4 bases for V and 3 bases for J; bases not matched to a gene: 7. Drawing the rest from reference TRBV7-2 and TRBJ2-3, the complete variable domain is GAGVSQSPSNKVTEKGKDVELRCDPISGHTALYWYRQSLGQGLEFLIYFQGNSAPDKSGLPSDRFSAERTGGSVSTLTIQRTQQEDSAVYLCASSSSGRVRTDTQYFGPGTRLTVL.

The V and J genes are TRBV5-1 and TRBJ2-7; TRBD2 matches at 12 bases. The CDR3 covers 18 residues. Trimming removed 5 bases from V and 1 base from J; junction bases left unmatched: 13. In germline, CDR1 is SGHRS, CDR2 YFSETQ. The CDR3 nucleotides read TGCGCCAGCAGAAAGACTAGCGGGAGTGGGTCCTCGTCCTACGAGCAGTACTTC. It translates to CASRKTSGSGSSSYEQYF.

The chain has TRBV18 and TRBJ1-1; no firm D call. The germline V and J ends were trimmed by 3 bases and 4 bases, with 9 bases remaining between them. Germline V gene data show CDR1 as KGHSH and CDR2 as LQKENI. The CDR3 extends over 13 amino acids. The CDR3 nucleotides read TGTGCCAGCTCACCGGCGGGGTCCACTGAAGCTTTCTTT. Protein: CASSPAGSTEAFF.

J is TRBJ2-7 and V is TRBV30; TRBD2 agrees at 12 bases. The germline CDR1 and CDR2 sequences are GTSNPN and SVGIG (reference sequence). With 1 base clipped from V and 5 bases from J, the junction kept 6 bases outside the gene matches. The CDR3 loop spans 15 amino acids. The CDR3 DNA sequence: TGTGCCTGGAGTGGACTAGCGGGAGCCCCCCACGAGCAGTACTTC. Translating gives CAWSGLAGAPHEQYF.

This chain joins TRBV4-3 and TRBJ2-7; D gene uncertain. This CDR3 has 15 residues. With 0 bases removed from V and 3 bases from J, the gap between germline ends came to 12 bases. CDR1 is LGHNA and CDR2 is YSLEER in the germline V gene. The chain's CDR3 is CASSQDWNSLYEQYF. The CDR3 nucleotides read TGCGCCAGCAGCCAAGATTGGAACAGTCTCTACGAGCAGTACTTC.

This sequence joins TRBV30 and TRBJ2-5; 7 positions agree with TRBD1. CDR1 GTSNPN and CDR2 SVGIG come from the germline V gene (reference sequence). Losses at the gene ends were 3 bases for V and 1 base for J; bases not matched to a gene: 2. There are 13 residues in the CDR3. Here the CDR3 reads CAWSRDSQETQYF. The CDR3 DNA sequence: TGTGCCTGGAGCCGGGACAGCCAAGAGACCCAGTACTTC.

V gene TRBV19 combines with J gene TRBJ1-1, with D possibly matching TRBD1 (6 bases). This CDR3 is built from 12 residues. Deletions cut 5 bases from V and 6 bases from J, with 10 bases between. Per germline, CDR1 LNHDA and CDR2 SQIVND (reference sequence). Here the CDR3 reads CASSLQGAEAFF. CDR3 nucleotides: TGTGCCAGTAGTCTACAGGGCGCTGAAGCTTTCTTT.

The rearrangement links TRBV11-2 to TRBJ2-4, with no clear D. Germline CDR1 is SGHAT and CDR2 is FQNNGV. V lost 6 bases to trimming and J lost 4 bases, with 10 bases between them. This CDR3 is 13 amino acids long. CDR3 residues: CASRPGGKNIQYF. The CDR3 DNA reads as TGTGCCAGCAGACCAGGTGGGAAAAACATTCAGTACTTC.

V usage is TRBV9 and J usage is TRBJ2-1; 12 nucleotides match TRBD2. Per germline, CDR1 SGDLS and CDR2 YYNGEE. Trimming at V came to 2 bases and at J to 6 bases, leaving 3 bases not matched to a gene. The CDR3 contains 15 residues. CDR3 residues: CASSVLAGGLNEQFF. The CDR3 region has the DNA TGTGCCAGCAGCGTCCTAGCGGGAGGGCTCAATGAGCAGTTCTTC.

V and J are TRBV2 and TRBJ2-5; D is unresolved. The V end lost 3 bases, the J end lost 7 bases, and 12 bases lay between the germline ends. The CDR3 sequence is 13 residues long. Germline lookup yields CDR1 SNHLY and CDR2 FYNNEI. The chain's CDR3 is CASSEEPPGTQYF. CDR3 bases: TGTGCCAGCAGTGAGGAACCCCCGGGGACCCAGTACTTC.

This chain joins TRBV6-1 and TRBJ1-6; maybe TRBD1 (5 bases). The V end was cut by 1 base, the J end by 8 bases, with 9 bases between. Germline values: CDR1 MNHNS, CDR2 SASEGT. The CDR3 sequence is 14 residues long. CDR3 residues: CASSEVVTDSPLHF. CDR3 sequence (DNA): TGTGCCAGCAGTGAAGTAGTGACAGATTCACCCCTCCACTTT.

This chain uses TRBV27 with TRBJ1-2; 8 nucleotides match TRBD1. Germline-derived CDR1 and CDR2 are MNHEY and SMNVEV (reference sequence). There are 15 residues in the CDR3. The V and J ends lost 5 bases and 8 bases, in that order; junction bases with no gene match: 13. This chain's CDR3 is CASSPRNRGAEGYTF. DNA of the CDR3: TGTGCCAGCAGTCCCCGTAACAGGGGGGCAGAGGGCTACACCTTC.

V and J are TRBV19 and TRBJ1-6, with 9 bases that match TRBD1. Germline CDR1 is LNHDA and CDR2 is SQIVND (reference sequence). CDR3 length: 14 amino acids. The V and J ends lost 9 bases and 5 bases, in that order; junction bases with no gene match: 5. The CDR3 DNA is TGTGCCAGCAATACAGGGGGCAATAATTCACCCCTCCACTTT. This sequence encodes CASNTGGNNSPLHF.

CDR3 bases: TGCGCCAGCACTACCGGACAGGGCTACGAGCAGTACTTC. Encoded protein: CASTTGQGYEQYF. The chain recombines TRBV10-2 with TRBJ2-7; 8 bases fit TRBD1. This CDR3 contains 13 residues. Germline CDR1 reads WSHSY; CDR2 reads SAAADI. After removal of 7 bases from V and 3 bases from J, the junction contained 5 bases not matched to a gene.

V gene TRBV5-4 combines with J gene TRBJ2-5, with D maybe TRBD2 (6 bases). This CDR3 region has 16 residues. V was pared by 4 bases and J by 2 bases, with 18 bases between. Germline V gene lookup returns CDR1 SGHNT and CDR2 YYREEE (reference sequence). The CDR3 sequence is CASSQPGVDGQETQYF. For the CDR3, the DNA is TGTGCCAGCAGCCAGCCGGGGGTGGACGGGCAAGAGACCCAGTACTTC.

J is TRBJ2-7 and V is TRBV2, with D tentatively TRBD1 (6 bases). Per the germline V gene, CDR1 is SNHLY and CDR2 is FYNNEI. Deletions cut 6 bases from V and 6 bases from J, with 15 bases between. The CDR3 runs to 13 residues. Written as DNA, the CDR3 is TGTGCCAGCAGGAACGACAGGCCTTTCGAGCAGTACTTC. It codes for CASRNDRPFEQYF. Full variable domain (rest looked up from reference TRBV2 and TRBJ2-7): EPEVTQTPSHQVTQMGQEVILRCVPISNHLYFYWYRQILGQKVEFLVSFYNNEISEKSEIFDDQFSVERPDGSNFTLKIRSTKLEDSAMYFCASRNDRPFEQYFGPGTRLTVT.